This T cell receptor beta chain was obtained from a study of regulatory T cells in long-lasting Graves disease. This clonotype was seen many times. Time point denoted: newly diagnosed GD, antithyroid drugs for less than 3 months. Construction of the TCR library relied on RNA isolated from PBMCs. In building TCR beta libraries, iRepertoire HTBI primers were used together with Arm-PCR of CDR3 regions. TCRdb processed the multiplex PCR reads anew with MiXCR; each CDR3 protein has one entry. The sample records over 350,000 distinct CDR3 sequences, around 16% being singletons. The CDR3 has 17 residues. The ends lost 0 bases at V and 7 bases at J; junction bases unmatched: 10. The germline V gene encodes CDR1 ENHRY and CDR2 SYGVKD. These same data were also listed under a study on T cells in Graves' hyperthyroidism and ophthalmopathy.

The source material was peripheral blood mononuclear cells (PBMCs), sampled at new diagnosis, from a patient treated with antithyroid drugs. This receptor was taken from a woman aged 40 to 49 with Graves disease. The V and J genes are TRBV10-3 and TRBJ2-1; the match to TRBD2 covers 9 bases. The CDR3 DNA reads TGTGCCATCAGTGAGTCGGGTAGCGGGAGAAATAGGAATGAGCAGTTCTTC. It is translated as CAISESGSGRNRNEQFF.